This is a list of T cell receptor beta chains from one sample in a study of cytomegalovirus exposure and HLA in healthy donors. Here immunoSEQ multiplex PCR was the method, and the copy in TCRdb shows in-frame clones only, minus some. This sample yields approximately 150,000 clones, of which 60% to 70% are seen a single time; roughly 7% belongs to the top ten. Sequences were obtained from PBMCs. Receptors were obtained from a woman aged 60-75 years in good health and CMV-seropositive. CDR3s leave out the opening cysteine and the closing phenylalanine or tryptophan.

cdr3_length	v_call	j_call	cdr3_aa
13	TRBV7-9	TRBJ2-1	ASSSTSGSYNEQF
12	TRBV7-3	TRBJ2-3	ASSPSGVTDTQY
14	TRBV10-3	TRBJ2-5	AISEGDRGLGETQY
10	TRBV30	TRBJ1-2	AWTRTGYGYT
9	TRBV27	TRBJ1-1	ASSWGGEAF
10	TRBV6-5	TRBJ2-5	ASSGPGGAQY
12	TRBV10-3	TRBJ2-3	AISEGTVTDTQY
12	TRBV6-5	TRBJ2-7	ASSPPGQRPEQY
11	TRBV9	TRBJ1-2	ASSDGQGYGYT
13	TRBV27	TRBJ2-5	ASSSGLVGAETQY
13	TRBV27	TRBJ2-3	ASRPGQGVTDTQY
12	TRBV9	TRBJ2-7	ASSVDQGAYEQY
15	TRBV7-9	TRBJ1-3	ASSSPRGTGTGNTIY
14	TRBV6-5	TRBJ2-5	ASSYSFVQGLETQY
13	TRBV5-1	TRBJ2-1	ASGSQGGSYNEQF
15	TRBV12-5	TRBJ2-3	ASGLGTGPASTDTQY
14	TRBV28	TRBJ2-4	ASSDDRGGTKNIQY
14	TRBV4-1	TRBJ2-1	ASSQGVGRAYNEQF
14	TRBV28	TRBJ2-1	ASSPELAPSVGEQF
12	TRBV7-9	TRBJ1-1	ASSPGQMNTEAF
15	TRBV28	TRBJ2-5	ASSPWTSGRRQETQY
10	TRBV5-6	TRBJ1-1	ASSLRRTEAF
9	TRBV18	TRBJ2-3	ASSREDTQY
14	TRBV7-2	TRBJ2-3	ASSPRLAGVLDTQY
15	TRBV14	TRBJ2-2	ASSQFTGTTNTGELF
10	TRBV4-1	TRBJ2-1	ASSRQPDEQF
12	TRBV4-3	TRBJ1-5	ASSQDLGAQPQH
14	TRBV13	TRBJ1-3	ASSLGRTGPGNTIY
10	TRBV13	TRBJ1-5	ASSAPGQPQH
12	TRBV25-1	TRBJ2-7	ASSEPGGAYEQY
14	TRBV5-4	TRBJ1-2	ASSSRTGEFNYGYT
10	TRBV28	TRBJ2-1	ASSLGLDEQF
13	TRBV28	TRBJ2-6	ASSLVGRGANVLT
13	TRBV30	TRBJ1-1	AWRDLGRGRTEAF
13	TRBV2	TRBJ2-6	ASSIDRAGANVLT
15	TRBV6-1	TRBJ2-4	ASSEFGREGAKNIQY
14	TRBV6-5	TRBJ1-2	ASSYSVRGGGYGYT
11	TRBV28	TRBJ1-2	ASTRDRGYGYT
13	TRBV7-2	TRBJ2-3	ASSLTGTSTDTQY
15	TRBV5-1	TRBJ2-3	ASSLEGTGGVTDTQY
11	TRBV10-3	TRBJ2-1	AAALEVYNEQF
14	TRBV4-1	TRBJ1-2	ASRTGAESGIYGYT
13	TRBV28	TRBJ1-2	ASRSAGTANYGYT
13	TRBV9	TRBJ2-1	ASSVGDGTYNEQF
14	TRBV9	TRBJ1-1	ASSVGGGPMNTEAF